This TCR beta chain was observed in a study of blood T cell repertoires in COVID-19 (TCRdb year 2020). About the investigation overall: The collaborator samples originated in the United States, Italy and Spain and spanned the acute and convalescent phases of COVID-19. The material from the prospective study consisted of cDNA or gDNA derived from T cells, B-cell-depleted T cells, or PBMCs. The dataset comprised deeply sampled blood TCRbeta repertoires from subjects exposed to, actively infected with, or recovered from COVID-19. The repertoires were released in a freely available public database intended as a resource for research on the immune response to SARS-CoV-2. Samples were obtained from the ongoing ImmuneRACE study (first 160 participants) and from some 1,300 subjects provided by 6 global collaborators. Sample metadata almost always included a de-identified subject ID, COVID-19 status, age in years and sex. HLA class I and class II types, where available, came from metadata supplied by the sample provider rather than from assay-based typing. Broader findings and caveats from the paper: How much clinical and demographic metadata was included differed by source and by participant, and the metadata was provided uncurated.

TCRbeta CDR3 regions were amplified from genomic DNA using the immunoSEQ Assay, a bias-controlled multiplex PCR. The authors processed their data as follows. Within the assay, amplification of reference gene primers was used to estimate how many nucleated cells each sample contained. Sequence reads were collapsed and filtered to measure the absolute abundance of every unique TCRbeta CDR3 rearrangement. For each sample, productive Simpson clonality was calculated as the square root of Simpson's diversity index across productive rearrangements. The clones in this table, taken by TCRdb from immuneACCESS, are in-frame only. Not every clone is retained; where verified, under half of the shortfall comes from an unresolved V gene, and the cause of the rest is unknown. V and J calls and clone size are given by that table; D and trimming were obtained from the DNA. The sample table contains roughly 240,000 clones; only one count was recorded for approximately 84% of them. About 3.1% of the sample is taken by the ten largest.

Trimming takes 7 bases from V and 0 bases from J, and the germline ends sit 8 bases apart. The germline V gene encodes CDR1 MNHEY and CDR2 SVGAGI. The CDR3 runs 13 residues from the cysteine to the phenylalanine. The DNA shown is the 39-base CDR3, in frame from base 1. Worth noting for this clone: Its antigen target is currently unknown. No qualities accompany the bases; no much larger clone lies one base away.

Samples from volunteer blood donors who had recovered from COVID-19 were contributed by a second Seattle source. The collaborating institutions used their own protocols to collect whole blood in K2EDTA tubes. For TCRbeta analysis, collaborators shipped samples as frozen whole blood, isolated PBMCs, or DNA extracted from either of those sample types. The clonotype comes from a woman younger than 45 who had recovered from COVID-19. The chain employs TRBV6-5 and TRBJ2-3, with no confident D gene call. The sample consisted of peripheral blood. The CDR3 amino acid sequence is: CASTRTSTDTQYF. Here is the DNA: TGTGCCAGCACCCGTACTAGCACAGATACGCAGTATTTT.